Following are 6 T cell receptor beta chains from one sample sequenced in a study of cytomegalovirus exposure and HLA in healthy donors. The PCR used 60 Vbeta and 13 Jbeta primers. Libraries were prepared by immunoSEQ multiplex PCR; TCRdb keeps only in-frame clonotypes and omits some of them. The sample has 130,000 or so clones, nearly 90% seen once. Sequencing used PBMCs. Receptors were obtained from a woman aged 40 to 49 in good health and CMV-seronegative.

V and J are TRBV19 and TRBJ2-4; a weak D match, TRBD1 (5 bases). Germline loops: CDR1 LNHDA, CDR2 SQIVND (reference sequence). The CDR3 totals 16 residues. Trimming removed 4 bases at V and 0 bases at J, with 13 bases between. Written as DNA, the CDR3 is TGTGCCAGTAGTACGTACGCCCAGGGAGCCAAAAACATTCAGTACTTC. Amino acid sequence: CASSTYAQGAKNIQYF. The whole variable domain, remainder taken from reference TRBV19 and TRBJ2-4, is DGGITQSPKYLFRKEGQNVTLSCEQNLNHDAMYWYRQDPGQGLRLIYYSQIVNDFQKGDIAEGYSVSREKKESFPLTVTSAQKNPTAFYLCASSTYAQGAKNIQYFGAGTRLSVL.

The rearrangement links TRBV6-5 to TRBJ1-5; 7 bases are a match to TRBD1. J gave up 4 bases and V 5 bases, and 8 bases lay outside the gene matches. CDR1 and CDR2 (germline): MNHEY, SVGAGI. This CDR3 is 15 amino acids long. Here the CDR3 reads CASSPLGTDNQPQHF. CDR3 coding DNA: TGTGCCAGCAGTCCTCTCGGGACAGATAATCAGCCCCAGCATTTT.

The chain couples TRBV18 to TRBJ2-1, with TRBD1 matching over 8 bases. The CDR3 length is 16 residues. The trim removed 4 bases at V and 7 bases at J, leaving 12 bases unmatched. CDR1 and CDR2 (germline): KGHSH, LQKENI. Here the CDR3 DNA reads TGTGCCAGCTCACTAGGGACCGGGGACAGGATAAATGAGCAGTTCTTC. Translated: CASSLGTGDRINEQFF.

This chain joins TRBV5-1 and TRBJ1-4, with TRBD1 identical over 7 bases. Germline CDR1 and CDR2: SGHRS and YFSETQ. J lost 5 bases, V lost 7 bases, and 11 bases had no gene match. This CDR3 spans 15 amino acids. The CDR3 region has the DNA TGCGCCAGCGCCACCATGGGCAGGGGGAATGAAAAACTGTTTTTT. Translating gives CASATMGRGNEKLFF.

This sequence joins TRBV2 and TRBJ2-5, with D maybe TRBD1 (6 bases). The end of the DNA is better explained by TRBJ2-7, so the J call may be wrong. The germline gives CDR1 SNHLY, CDR2 FYNNEI. The CDR3 loop spans 15 amino acids. The CDR3 reads CASSYSGDPPYEQYF. The DNA of the CDR3 is TGTGCCAGCAGTTACTCAGGGGATCCCCCCTACGAGCAGTACTTC.

The CDR3 DNA reads as TGTGCCAGCAGCAAAGAGGGGGTAGCCTACAATGAGCAGTTCTTC. Translation: CASSKEGVAYNEQFF. The rearrangement uses TRBV21-1 and TRBJ2-1; the table's D gene call, TRBD1, was not cross checked with the DNA. TRBV21-1 is marked as a pseudogene. The CDR3 length is 15 residues.